This is a list of T cell receptor beta chains from one sample in a study of CD8 T cells in Susac syndrome. TCRdb re-analysed the immunoSEQ multiplex PCR reads in MiXCR, keeping a single row per CDR3 protein. This repertoire shows some 300,000 distinct CDR3 sequences, almost 85% found once; its top ten account for around 0.2%. Sequencing was performed on CD8+ T cells from PBMCs. The receptor source for this set is a human donor with multiple sclerosis. CDR3s include the opening cysteine and the closing phenylalanine or tryptophan. Fields, in order: V gene, D gene, clone size, J gene, CDR3 protein, CDR3 DNA. D genes are given only for firm matches. Rows give clone size only sometimes, using once, few, many, or a class for an expanded clone.

TRBV28,TRBD1,-,TRBJ2-2,CASSLPGQGNTGELFF,TGTGCCAGCAGTTTACCGGGACAGGGGAACACCGGGGAGCTGTTTTTT
TRBV20-1,-,-,TRBJ2-7,CSAPWGESYEQYF,TGCAGTGCCCCATGGGGAGAATCCTACGAGCAGTACTTC
TRBV28,-,-,TRBJ2-1,CASRPPHRDLLRTYNEQFF,TGTGCCAGCAGACCCCCCCACAGGGACTTATTAAGGACTTACAATGAGCAGTTCTTC
TRBV10-3,-,-,TRBJ2-3,CAISESMEEYWLEIHTDTQYF,TGTGCCATCAGTGAGTCGATGGAGGAGTACTGGCTCGAGATCCACACAGATACGCAGTATTTT
TRBV20-1,-,-,TRBJ1-1,CGGHLNTEAFF,TGCGGAGGACATTTGAACACTGAAGCTTTCTTT
TRBV4-3,-,-,TRBJ1-4,CASSQFKGLSNEKLFF,TGCGCCAGCAGCCAATTCAAGGGGCTGTCTAATGAAAAACTGTTTTTT
TRBV7-9,TRBD2,-,TRBJ2-7,CASSEATSANDEQYF,TGTGCCAGCAGCGAAGCGACTAGCGCTAACGACGAGCAGTACTTC
TRBV13,-,once,TRBJ2-3,CASSSETTTRADTQYF,TGTGCCAGCAGCTCCGAGACCACAACTCGGGCAGATACGCAGTATTTT
TRBV10-3,TRBD1,few,TRBJ1-5,CAISGGDRSQPQHF,TGTGCCATCAGTGGAGGGGACAGATCTCAGCCCCAGCATTTT
TRBV4-3,TRBD2,-,TRBJ2-5,CASSSREGGQETQYF,TGCGCCAGCAGCTCCAGGGAGGGCGGCCAAGAGACCCAGTACTTC
TRBV20-1,-,-,TRBJ2-7,CSAGLSLGRESYEQYF,TGCAGTGCTGGTCTCTCTTTGGGTCGGGAGTCCTACGAGCAGTACTTC
TRBV7-9,-,-,TRBJ2-2,CANSGGAWTGELFF,TGTGCCAACTCGGGGGGCGCGTGGACCGGGGAGCTGTTTTTT
TRBV6-1,-,-,TRBJ1-4,CASSDSVGEGDEKLFF,TGTGCCAGCAGTGATTCCGTCGGGGAGGGGGATGAAAAACTGTTTTTT
TRBV28,TRBD1,once,TRBJ1-5,CASSPGQGRQPQHF,TGTGCCAGCAGTCCCGGACAGGGGCGTCAGCCCCAGCATTTT
TRBV9,TRBD2,-,TRBJ2-5,CASRGLAEETQYF,TGTGCCAGCAGGGGACTAGCGGAAGAGACCCAGTACTTC
TRBV19,-,-,TRBJ2-7,CATGPTPSSYEQYF,TGTGCCACTGGACCGACACCGAGCTCCTACGAGCAGTACTTC
TRBV6-1,TRBD2,few,TRBJ2-5,CASSTWGLAGDETQYF,TGTGCCAGCAGCACCTGGGGACTAGCGGGAGACGAGACCCAGTACTTC
TRBV12-3/TRBV12-4,-,-,TRBJ1-5,CASSPTRLGSDSNQPQHF,TGTGCCAGCAGTCCAACAAGGTTGGGCTCCGATAGCAATCAGCCCCAGCATTTT
TRBV6-5,TRBD1,-,TRBJ1-2,CASSSPTGTNYGYTF,TGTGCCAGCAGTTCCCCGACAGGGACTAACTATGGCTACACCTTC
TRBV12-3/TRBV12-4,-,-,TRBJ2-1,CASRHAREQDEQFF,TGTGCCAGCAGGCACGCCCGGGAGCAAGATGAGCAGTTCTTC
TRBV4-1,TRBD1,-,TRBJ1-4,CASSPTGHSNEKLFF,TGCGCCAGCAGCCCGACAGGGCACAGCAATGAAAAACTGTTTTTT
TRBV27,TRBD2,-,TRBJ2-3,CASSLQFGGIADTQYF,TGTGCCAGCAGTTTGCAGTTCGGGGGGATCGCAGATACGCAGTATTTT
TRBV10-2,-,-,TRBJ2-1,CASSGYPGSSYNEQFF,TGCGCCAGCAGTGGGTATCCGGGGAGCTCCTACAATGAGCAGTTCTTC
TRBV7-7,-,-,TRBJ2-1,CASSLLGVVGAANEQFF,TGTGCTAGCAGCTTACTCGGGGTAGTGGGGGCGGCCAATGAGCAGTTCTTC
TRBV20-1,TRBD1,-,TRBJ2-3,CSARDGWTGPRDTQYF,TGCAGTGCTAGAGATGGTTGGACAGGTCCAAGGGATACGCAGTATTTT
TRBV29-1,-,-,TRBJ1-2,CSVQGSRGYTF,TGCAGCGTGCAGGGTTCGAGGGGCTACACCTTC
TRBV27,-,once,TRBJ2-1,CASSPMRGPIPNEQFF,TGTGCCAGCAGTCCTATGAGGGGACCGATACCCAATGAGCAGTTCTTC
TRBV6-2/TRBV6-3,-,-,TRBJ2-1,CASSYNARRAIDNEQFF,TGTGCCAGCAGTTATAATGCCCGGAGGGCGATCGACAATGAGCAGTTCTTC
TRBV30,-,once,TRBJ2-7,CAWRSHEQYF,TGTGCCTGGAGATCCCACGAGCAGTACTTC